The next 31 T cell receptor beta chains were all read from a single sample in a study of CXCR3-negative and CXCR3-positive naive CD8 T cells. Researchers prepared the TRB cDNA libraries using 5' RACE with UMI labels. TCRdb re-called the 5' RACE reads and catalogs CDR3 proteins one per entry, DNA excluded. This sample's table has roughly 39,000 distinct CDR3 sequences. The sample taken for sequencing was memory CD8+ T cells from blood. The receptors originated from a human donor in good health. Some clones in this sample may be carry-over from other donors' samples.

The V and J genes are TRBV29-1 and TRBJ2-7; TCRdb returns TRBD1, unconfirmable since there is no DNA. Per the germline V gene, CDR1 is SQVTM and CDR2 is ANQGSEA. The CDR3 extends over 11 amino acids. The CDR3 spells CSVESGNEQYF.

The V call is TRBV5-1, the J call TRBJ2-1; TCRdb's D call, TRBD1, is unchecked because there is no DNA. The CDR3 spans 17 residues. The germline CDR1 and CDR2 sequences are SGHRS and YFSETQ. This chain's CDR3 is CASSLRDRASSYNEQFF.

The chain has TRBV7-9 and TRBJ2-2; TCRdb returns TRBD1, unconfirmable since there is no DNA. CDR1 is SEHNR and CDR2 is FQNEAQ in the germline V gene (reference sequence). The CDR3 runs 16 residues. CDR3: CASSSRGHLNTGELFF.

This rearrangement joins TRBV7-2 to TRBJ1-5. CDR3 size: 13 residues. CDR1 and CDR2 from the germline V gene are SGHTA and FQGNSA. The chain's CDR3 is CASSLTRNQPQHF.

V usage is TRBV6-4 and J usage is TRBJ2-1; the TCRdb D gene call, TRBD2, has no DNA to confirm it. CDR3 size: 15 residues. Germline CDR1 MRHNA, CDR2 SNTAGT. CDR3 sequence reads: CASSELAGGNNEQFF.

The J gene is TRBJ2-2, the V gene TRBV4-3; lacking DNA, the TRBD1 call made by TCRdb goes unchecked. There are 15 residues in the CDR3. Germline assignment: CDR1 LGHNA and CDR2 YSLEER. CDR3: CASSLGAMNTGELFF.

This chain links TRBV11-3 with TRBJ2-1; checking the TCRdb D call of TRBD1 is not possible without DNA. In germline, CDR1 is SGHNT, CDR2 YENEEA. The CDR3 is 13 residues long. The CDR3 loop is CASSWREGDEQFF. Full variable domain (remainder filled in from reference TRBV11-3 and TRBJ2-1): EAGVVQSPRYKIIEKKQPVAFWCNPISGHNTLYWYLQNLGQGPELLIRYENEEAVDDSQLPKDRFSAERLKGVDSTLKIQPAELGDSAVYLCASSWREGDEQFFGPGTRLTVL.

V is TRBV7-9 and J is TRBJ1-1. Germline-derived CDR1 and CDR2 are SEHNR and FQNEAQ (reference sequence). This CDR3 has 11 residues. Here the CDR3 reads CALLMGTEAFF.

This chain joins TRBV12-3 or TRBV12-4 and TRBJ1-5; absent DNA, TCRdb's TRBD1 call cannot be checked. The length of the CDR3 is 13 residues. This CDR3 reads CASSLTGAQPQHF.

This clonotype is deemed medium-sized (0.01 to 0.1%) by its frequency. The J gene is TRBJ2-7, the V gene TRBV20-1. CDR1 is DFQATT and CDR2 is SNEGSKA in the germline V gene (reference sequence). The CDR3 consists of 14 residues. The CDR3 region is CSARGPQTDYEQYF.

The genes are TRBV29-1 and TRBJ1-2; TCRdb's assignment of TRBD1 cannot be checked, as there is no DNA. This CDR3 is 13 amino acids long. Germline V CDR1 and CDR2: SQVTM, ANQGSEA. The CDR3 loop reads CSVLGQGDYGYTF.

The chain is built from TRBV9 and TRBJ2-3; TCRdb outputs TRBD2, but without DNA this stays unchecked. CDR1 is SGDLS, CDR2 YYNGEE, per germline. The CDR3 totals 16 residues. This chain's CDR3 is CASSGSASGVTDTQYF.

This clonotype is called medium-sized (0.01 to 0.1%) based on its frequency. The CDR3 region is CSARDPGTQHNEQFF. The V and J genes are TRBV20-1 and TRBJ2-1; TCRdb outputs TRBD1, but without DNA this stays unchecked. The V gene's germline CDR1 is DFQATT and CDR2 SNEGSKA (reference sequence). This CDR3 has 15 amino acids.

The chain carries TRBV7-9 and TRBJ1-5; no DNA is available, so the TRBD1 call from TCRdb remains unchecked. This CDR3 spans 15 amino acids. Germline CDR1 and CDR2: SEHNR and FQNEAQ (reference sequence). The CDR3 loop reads CASSGRGYSNQPQHF. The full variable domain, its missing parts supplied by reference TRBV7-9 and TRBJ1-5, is DTGVSQNPRHKITKRGQNVTFRCDPISEHNRLYWYRQTLGQGPEFLTYFQNEAQLEKSRLLSDRFSAERPKGSFSTLEIQRTEQGDSAMYLCASSGRGYSNQPQHFGDGTRLSIL.

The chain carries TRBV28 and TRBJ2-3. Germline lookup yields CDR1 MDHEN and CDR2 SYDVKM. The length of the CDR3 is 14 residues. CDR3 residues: CASNGDLHTDTQYF.

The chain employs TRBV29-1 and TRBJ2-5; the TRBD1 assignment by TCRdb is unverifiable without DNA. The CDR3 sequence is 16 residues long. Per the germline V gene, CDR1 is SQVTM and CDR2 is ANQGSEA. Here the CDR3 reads CSVLNTTGGYQETQYF.

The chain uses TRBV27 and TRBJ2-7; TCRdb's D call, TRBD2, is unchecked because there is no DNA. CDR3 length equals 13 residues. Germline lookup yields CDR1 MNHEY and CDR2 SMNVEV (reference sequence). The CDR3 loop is CASTLGRGYEQYF.

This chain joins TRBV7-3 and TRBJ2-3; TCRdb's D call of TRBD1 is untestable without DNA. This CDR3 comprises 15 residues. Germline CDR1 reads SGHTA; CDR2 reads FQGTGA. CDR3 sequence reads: CASSIEGGGVDTQYF.

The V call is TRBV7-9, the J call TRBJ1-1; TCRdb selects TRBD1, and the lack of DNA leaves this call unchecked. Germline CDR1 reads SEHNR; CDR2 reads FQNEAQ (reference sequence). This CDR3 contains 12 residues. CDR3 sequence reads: CASWTDANEAFF.

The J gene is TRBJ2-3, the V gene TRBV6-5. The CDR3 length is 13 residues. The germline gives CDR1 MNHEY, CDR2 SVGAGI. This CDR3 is CASSYGSTDTQYF.

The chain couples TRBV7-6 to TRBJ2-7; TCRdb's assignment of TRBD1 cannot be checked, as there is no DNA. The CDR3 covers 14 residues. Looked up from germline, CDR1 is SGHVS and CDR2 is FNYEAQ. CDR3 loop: CASSLAGRQYEQYF.

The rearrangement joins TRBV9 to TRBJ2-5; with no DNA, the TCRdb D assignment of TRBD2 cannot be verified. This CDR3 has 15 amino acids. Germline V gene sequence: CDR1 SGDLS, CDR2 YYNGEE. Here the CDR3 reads CASSVGDIARETQYF.

The CDR3 protein is CASSQEDTSSYNEQFF. The V gene is TRBV4-3, the J gene TRBJ2-1; TCRdb selects TRBD1, and the lack of DNA leaves this call unchecked. The germline V gene has CDR1 LGHNA and CDR2 YSLEER. This CDR3 is built from 16 residues.

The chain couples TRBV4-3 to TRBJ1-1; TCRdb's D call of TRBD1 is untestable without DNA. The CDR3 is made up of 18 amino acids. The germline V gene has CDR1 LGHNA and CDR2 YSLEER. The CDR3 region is CASSQKIGAELGGTEAFF.

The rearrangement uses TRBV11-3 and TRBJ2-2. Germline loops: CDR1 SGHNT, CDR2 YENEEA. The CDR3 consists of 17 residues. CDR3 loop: CASSSSTSSPNTGELFF. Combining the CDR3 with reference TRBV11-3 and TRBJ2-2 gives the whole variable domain EAGVVQSPRYKIIEKKQPVAFWCNPISGHNTLYWYLQNLGQGPELLIRYENEEAVDDSQLPKDRFSAERLKGVDSTLKIQPAELGDSAVYLCASSSSTSSPNTGELFFGEGSRLTVL.

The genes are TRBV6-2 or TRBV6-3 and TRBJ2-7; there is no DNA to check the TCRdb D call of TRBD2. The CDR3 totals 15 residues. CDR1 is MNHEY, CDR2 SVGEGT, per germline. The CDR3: CASSYSTTSGYEQYF.

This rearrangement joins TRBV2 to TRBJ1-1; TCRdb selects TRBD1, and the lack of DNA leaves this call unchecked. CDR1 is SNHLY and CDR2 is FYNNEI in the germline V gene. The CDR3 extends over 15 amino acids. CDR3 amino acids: CASSVERGANTEAFF.

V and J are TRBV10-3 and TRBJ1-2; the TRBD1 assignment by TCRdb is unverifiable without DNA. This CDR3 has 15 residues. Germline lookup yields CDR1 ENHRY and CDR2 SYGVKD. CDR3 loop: CATRTMNGTLYGYTF.

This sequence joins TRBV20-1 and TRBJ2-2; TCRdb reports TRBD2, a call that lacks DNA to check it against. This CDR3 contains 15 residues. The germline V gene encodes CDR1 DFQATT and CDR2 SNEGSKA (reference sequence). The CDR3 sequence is CSARRGGRDTGELFF.

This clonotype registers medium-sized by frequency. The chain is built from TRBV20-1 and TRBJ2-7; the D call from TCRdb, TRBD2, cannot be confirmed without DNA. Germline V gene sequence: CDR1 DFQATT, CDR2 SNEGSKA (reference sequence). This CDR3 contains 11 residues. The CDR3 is CSARLDYEQYF.

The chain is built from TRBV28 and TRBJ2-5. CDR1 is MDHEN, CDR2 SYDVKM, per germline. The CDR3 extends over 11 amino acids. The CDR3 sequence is CASRWTETQYF. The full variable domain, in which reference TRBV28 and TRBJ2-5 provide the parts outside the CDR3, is DVKVTQSSRYLVKRTGEKVFLECVQDMDHENMFWYRQDPGLGLRLIYFSYDVKMKEKGDIPEGYSVSREKKERFSLILESASTNQTSMYLCASRWTETQYFGPGTRLLVL.